The 26 T cell receptor beta chains reported below all come from one sample, sequenced in a study of OX40 agonist ivuxolimab in advanced cancers. Library method: the immunoSEQ multiplex PCR assay. Drawn from immuneACCESS, this table holds only the in-frame rearrangements with V and J called that TCRdb kept. Clones are partly lost; checked studies trace under half to an unresolved V gene and leave the rest unexplained. In all, the sample holds roughly 50,000 clones, and more than 70% of those were seen once. The ten largest clones represent roughly 1% of the sample. The sequencing here drew on CD4+ or CD8+ T cells sorted from blood, taken in a trial of the OX40 agonist ivuxolimab. These receptors originate from an adult with an advanced solid tumor such as melanoma, head and neck, liver or kidney cancer.

This clone was seen a handful of times. This chain connects TRBV7-9 to TRBJ1-2; 8 positions agree with TRBD1. The germline CDR1 and CDR2 sequences are SEHNR and FQNEAQ (reference sequence). V gave up 5 bases and J gave up 7 bases; unmatched junction bases: 9. The CDR3 has 14 amino acids. CDR3 sequence: CASSRTDRGSGYTF. The DNA for the CDR3 is TGTGCCAGCAGCCGAACAGACAGGGGCTCTGGCTACACCTTC.

The chain carries TRBV6-5 and TRBJ2-1, with D unresolved. There are 12 residues in the CDR3. Germline V gene data show CDR1 as MNHEY and CDR2 as SVGAGI. V dropped 5 bases and J dropped 5 bases, with 7 bases sitting between them. The CDR3 loop is CASSASHNEQFF. CDR3 bases: TGTGCCAGCAGTGCCTCTCACAATGAGCAGTTCTTC.

The chain combines TRBV11-2 with TRBJ2-7, with 9 bases identical to TRBD1. Germline values: CDR1 SGHAT, CDR2 FQNNGV. V dropped 0 bases and J dropped 0; count of bases not matched to a gene: 6. This CDR3 spans 17 amino acids. This chain's CDR3 is CASSLDAGTGSSYEQYF. CDR3 DNA: TGTGCCAGCAGCTTAGACGCCGGGACAGGGAGCTCCTACGAGCAGTACTTC. Drawing the rest from reference TRBV11-2 and TRBJ2-7, the complete variable domain is EAGVAQSPRYKIIEKRQSVAFWCNPISGHATLYWYQQILGQGPKLLIQFQNNGVVDDSQLPKDRFSAERLKGVDSTLKIQPAKLEDSAVYLCASSLDAGTGSSYEQYFGPGTRLTVT.

The chain has TRBV4-1 and TRBJ2-5; the match to TRBD2 covers 10 bases. Germline V CDR1 and CDR2: MGHRA, YSYEKL. With 1 base clipped from V and 1 base from J, the junction kept 6 bases outside the gene matches. The CDR3 has 17 amino acids. CDR3 in amino acids: CASSQGGVAGGQETQYF. CDR3 nucleotides: TGCGCCAGCAGCCAAGGCGGAGTAGCGGGGGGCCAAGAGACCCAGTACTTC.

This CDR3 reads CASSHGTGGAGREKLFF. Written as DNA, the CDR3 is TGTGCCAGCAGCCATGGGACAGGGGGCGCGGGGAGGGAAAAACTGTTTTTT. The chain combines TRBV7-2 with TRBJ1-4; 12 nucleotides line up with TRBD1. The V gene's germline CDR1 is SGHTA and CDR2 FQGNSA. Trimming cost V 5 bases and J 8 bases; bases outside gene matches: 12. The CDR3 spans 17 residues.

The chain recombines TRBV11-2 with TRBJ1-4; 7 bases align to TRBD1. This CDR3 region has 15 residues. Germline-derived CDR1 and CDR2 are SGHAT and FQNNGV. Trimming at V came to 4 bases and at J to 13 bases, leaving 15 bases not matched to a gene. Here the CDR3 DNA reads TGTGCCAGCAGCTCAGGGGGGACGCCTTTAGAAGGACTGTTTTTT. Translation gives CASSSGGTPLEGLFF.

In nucleotides, the CDR3 is TGTGCCAGCAGCACCAGAGGGGATTATAGCAATCAGCCCCAGCATTTT. This codes for CASSTRGDYSNQPQHF. This chain links TRBV7-2 with TRBJ1-5; maybe TRBD1 (5 bases). Germline V gives CDR1 SGHTA, CDR2 FQGNSA. The CDR3 runs 16 residues. Trimming took off 5 bases at V and 0 bases at J, with 14 bases between the two ends.

This chain connects TRBV18 to TRBJ1-6; 7 nucleotides match TRBD1. V was clipped by 6 bases and J by 0 bases; unmatched bases: 11. CDR3 size: 18 residues. Germline-derived CDR1 and CDR2 are KGHSH and LQKENI. CDR3 DNA: TGTGCCAGCTCCCAACAGGGGAACCAGGGCTCCTATAATTCACCCCTCCACTTT. Protein product: CASSQQGNQGSYNSPLHF.

The gene calls are TRBV18 and TRBJ2-7; TRBD1 might be the D (6 bases). This CDR3 has 14 amino acids. CDR1 and CDR2 (germline): KGHSH, LQKENI. The germline V and J ends were trimmed by 2 bases and 3 bases, with 11 bases remaining between them. The CDR3 nucleotides read TGTGCCAGCTCACCAAATCAAGGGGGCTACGAGCAGTACTTC. Translating gives CASSPNQGGYEQYF. The full variable domain, with the rest looked up from reference TRBV18 and TRBJ2-7, is NAGVMQNPRHLVRRRGQEARLRCSPMKGHSHVYWYRQLPEEGLKFMVYLQKENIIDESGMPKERFSAEFPKEGPSILRIQQVVRGDSAAYFCASSPNQGGYEQYFGPGTRLTVT.

This rearrangement joins TRBV27 to TRBJ1-3; no clear D. The V and J ends lost 2 bases and 0 bases respectively, with 11 bases between them. The CDR3 sequence is 16 residues long. From germline, CDR1 is MNHEY and CDR2 SMNVEV (reference sequence). CDR3 DNA: TGTGCCAGCAGTTTAACATATCTGGGCTCTGGAAACACCATATATTTT. It is translated as CASSLTYLGSGNTIYF.

The chain employs TRBV6-1 and TRBJ1-5, with unresolved D. V gave up 7 bases and J gave up 3 bases, with 13 bases separating them. Per germline, CDR1 MNHNS and CDR2 SASEGT. This CDR3 is built from 14 residues. CDR3 bases: TGTGCCAGCAACCGACAACCCTCCAATCAGCCCCAGCATTTT. It translates to CASNRQPSNQPQHF.

This clone was found once. This chain links TRBV6-1 with TRBJ1-1; D might be TRBD1 (5 bases). Trimming removed 4 bases at V and 10 bases at J, with 19 bases between. This CDR3 has 14 residues. Germline V lookup: CDR1 MNHNS, CDR2 SASEGT. CDR3 protein: CASSGGPGWVRAFF. In nucleotides, the CDR3 is TGTGCCAGCAGTGGTGGGCCAGGGTGGGTACGAGCTTTCTTT.

Notes on this clone: In the same sample, other DNA sequences code for this CDR3. The chain links TRBV5-1 to TRBJ2-7; TRBD1 matches 8 bases. Trimming at V came to 7 bases and at J to 3 bases, leaving 6 bases not matched to a gene. CDR1 is SGHRS and CDR2 is YFSETQ in the germline V gene. This CDR3 spans 13 amino acids. As DNA, the CDR3 is TGCGCCAGCTCGCGGACAGGGAGCTACGAGCAGTACTTC. It codes for CASSRTGSYEQYF.

CDR3 DNA: TGTGCCAGCAGCCGCCGGGACAGGAATTACGAGCAGTACTTC. It translates to CASSRRDRNYEQYF. The rearrangement uses TRBV7-2 and TRBJ2-7; 8 bases agree with TRBD1. Germline trimming cut 5 bases from V and 4 bases from J; bases unmatched to any gene: 7. Germline loops: CDR1 SGHTA, CDR2 FQGNSA. CDR3 length: 14 amino acids.

The chain is built from TRBV9 and TRBJ2-3; D might be TRBD1 (6 bases). The V and J ends lost 3 bases and 2 bases respectively, with 13 bases between them. This CDR3 is 15 amino acids long. Germline CDR1 is SGDLS and CDR2 is YYNGEE. Here the CDR3 DNA reads TGTGCCAGCAGCGAGTGGCAGGGGAACACAGATACGCAGTATTTT. Protein product: CASSEWQGNTDTQYF.

The count of this clone is one. The V gene is TRBV6-1, the J gene TRBJ1-3; D may be TRBD1 (6 bases). The V end was cut by 2 bases, the J end by 0 bases, with 8 bases between. The CDR3 runs to 15 residues. The germline gives CDR1 MNHNS, CDR2 SASEGT. The chain's CDR3 is CASSERGDSGNTIYF. CDR3 sequence (DNA): TGTGCCAGCAGTGAAAGGGGGGACTCTGGAAACACCATATATTTT.

The table lists this clone with a few counts. The rearrangement uses TRBV10-3 and TRBJ2-7; D possibly corresponds to TRBD1 (6 bases). Germline-derived CDR1 and CDR2 are ENHRY and SYGVKD. This CDR3 contains 12 residues. The V and J ends lost 8 bases and 3 bases respectively, with 11 bases between them. The CDR3 is CAIASRGYEQYF. The CDR3 DNA follows: TGTGCCATCGCGTCCAGGGGCTACGAGCAGTACTTC.

The J gene is TRBJ1-2, the V gene TRBV27; 8 bases fit TRBD1. Trimming took 4 bases from V and 2 from J; bases not matched to a gene: 3. Germline CDR1 is MNHEY and CDR2 is SMNVEV (reference sequence). This CDR3 region has 14 residues. The CDR3 DNA sequence: TGTGCCAGCAGTTCAAACAGGGGGAACTATGGCTACACCTTC. Amino acid sequence: CASSSNRGNYGYTF.

This rearrangement joins TRBV5-4 to TRBJ2-7; TRBD2 matches at 8 bases. The V gene's germline CDR1 is SGHNT and CDR2 YYREEE (reference sequence). This CDR3 has 13 residues. J gave up 5 bases and V 6 bases, and 7 bases lay outside the gene matches. CDR3 sequence (DNA): TGTGCCAGCACTCGACGGGGGGGCGACGAGCAGTACTTC. Protein: CASTRRGGDEQYF.

The rearrangement links TRBV5-1 to TRBJ2-7, with D possibly matching TRBD2 (6 bases). Germline CDR1 is SGHRS and CDR2 is YFSETQ. This CDR3 spans 15 amino acids. Trimming took off 4 bases at V and 7 bases at J, with 21 bases between the two ends. CDR3 nucleotide sequence: TGCGCCAGCAGCCAGAATCCGGGACTTGCGGAAGAGCAGTACTTC. It encodes CASSQNPGLAEEQYF.

This chain's CDR3 is CASSLDGQPQHF. The CDR3 nucleotides are TGTGCCAGCAGCTTAGATGGCCAGCCCCAGCATTTT. V is TRBV11-2 and J is TRBJ1-5; D gene uncertain. CDR3 length equals 12 residues. Germline loops: CDR1 SGHAT, CDR2 FQNNGV. Trimming pared 0 bases from V and 7 bases from J, leaving 4 bases between.

The J gene is TRBJ2-2, the V gene TRBV10-1; D unclear. The germline CDR1 and CDR2 sequences are WNHNN and SYGVQD (reference sequence). V was pared by 2 bases and J by 1 base, with 11 bases between. The CDR3 sequence is 16 residues long. CDR3 region: CASSEKDRRNTGELFF. Here the CDR3 DNA reads TGCGCCAGCAGTGAGAAAGACCGACGGAACACCGGGGAGCTGTTTTTT.

The V and J genes are TRBV5-6 and TRBJ1-1, with 8 bases matching TRBD1. CDR3 length equals 15 residues. Germline V gives CDR1 SGHDT, CDR2 YYEEEE. J lost 0 bases, V lost 5 bases, and 6 bases had no gene match. The CDR3 DNA reads TGTGCCAGCAGGTTTGCAGGGGGCTTGAACACTGAAGCTTTCTTT. This gives the protein CASRFAGGLNTEAFF.

The rearrangement joins TRBV20-1 to TRBJ1-1; unclear D gene. This CDR3 comprises 11 residues. Germline assignment: CDR1 DFQATT and CDR2 SNEGSKA (reference sequence). V lost 0 bases and J 8 bases, leaving 7 bases between the germline ends. DNA for the CDR3: TGCAGTGCTAGAGAGGCAAGGGAAGCTTTCTTT. Translation: CSAREAREAFF.

In its sample, this clone was seen once. V gene TRBV19 combines with J gene TRBJ2-2; 8 bases are shared with TRBD1. The CDR3 extends over 15 amino acids. From germline, CDR1 is LNHDA and CDR2 SQIVND (reference sequence). Trimming removed 6 bases from V and 0 bases from J; junction bases left unmatched: 3. CDR3 sequence: CASRTGDTNTGELFF. In DNA form, the CDR3 reads TGTGCCAGTAGGACAGGGGATACGAACACCGGGGAGCTGTTTTTT.

The chain joins TRBV4-1 to TRBJ1-2, with D perhaps TRBD1 (5 bases). The CDR3 runs to 15 residues. Germline V gene data show CDR1 as MGHRA and CDR2 as YSYEKL. The germline V and J ends were trimmed by 0 bases and 8 bases, with 16 bases remaining between them. CDR3 protein: CASSQDQNRLRGYTF. The CDR3 DNA sequence: TGCGCCAGCAGCCAAGACCAGAACAGGTTAAGGGGCTACACCTTC.